The entry below describes one T cell receptor beta chain. This sample is drawn from a study of response to subunit inactivated influenza vaccine. The CDR3 loop spans 15 amino acids. The V segment lost 6 bases and the J segment 2 bases; nucleotides outside the gene matches: 8. TCRdb reprocessed the RT-PCR reads with MiXCR, giving one entry per CDR3 protein. Of about 540,000 distinct CDR3 sequences in the sample, 14% were seen once. The material was PBMCs from blood, obtained 11 to 12 days after vaccination. The chain uses TRBV12-3 or TRBV12-4 and TRBJ2-7, with TRBD1 identical over 9 bases. The sequence was obtained from a man between 45 and 60 years old who received an inactivated influenza vaccine. The CDR3 DNA sequence: TGTGCCAGCAGCCGCACCCGGGACAGGGCCTACGAGCAGTACTTC. The encoded protein is CASSRTRDRAYEQYF.